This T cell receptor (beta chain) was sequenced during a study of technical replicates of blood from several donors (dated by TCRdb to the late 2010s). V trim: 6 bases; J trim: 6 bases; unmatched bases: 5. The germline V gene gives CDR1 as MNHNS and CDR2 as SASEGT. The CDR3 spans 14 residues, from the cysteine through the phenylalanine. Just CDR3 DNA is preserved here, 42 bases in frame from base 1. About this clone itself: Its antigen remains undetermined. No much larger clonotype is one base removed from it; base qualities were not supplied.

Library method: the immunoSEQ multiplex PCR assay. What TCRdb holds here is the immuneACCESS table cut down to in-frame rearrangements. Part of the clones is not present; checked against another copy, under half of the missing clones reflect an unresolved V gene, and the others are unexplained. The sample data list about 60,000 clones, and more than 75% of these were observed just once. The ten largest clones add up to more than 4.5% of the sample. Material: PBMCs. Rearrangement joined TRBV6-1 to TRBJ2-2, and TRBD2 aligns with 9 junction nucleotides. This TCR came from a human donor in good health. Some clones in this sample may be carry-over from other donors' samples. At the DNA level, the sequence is TGTGCCAGCAGCGTAGCGGGAGAGGCCGGGGAGCTGTTTTTT. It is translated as CASSVAGEAGELFF.